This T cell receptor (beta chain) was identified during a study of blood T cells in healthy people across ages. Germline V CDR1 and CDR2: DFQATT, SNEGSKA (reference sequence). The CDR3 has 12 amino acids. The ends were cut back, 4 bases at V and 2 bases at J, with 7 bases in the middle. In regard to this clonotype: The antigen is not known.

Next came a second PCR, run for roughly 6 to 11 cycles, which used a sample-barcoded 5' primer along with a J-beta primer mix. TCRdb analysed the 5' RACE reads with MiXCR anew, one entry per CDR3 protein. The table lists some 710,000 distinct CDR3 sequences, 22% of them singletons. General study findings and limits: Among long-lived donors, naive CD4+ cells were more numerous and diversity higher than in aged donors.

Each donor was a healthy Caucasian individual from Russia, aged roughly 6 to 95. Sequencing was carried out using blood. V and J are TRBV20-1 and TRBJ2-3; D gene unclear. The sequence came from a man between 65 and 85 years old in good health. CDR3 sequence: CSAKIYTDTQYF. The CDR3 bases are TGCAGTGCTAAGATCTACACAGATACGCAGTATTTT.